The clone carrying this T cell receptor beta chain showed up just once. These data belong to a study of technical replicates of blood from several donors. Germline loops: CDR1 SGDLS, CDR2 YYNGEE. The CDR3 covers 17 residues. V trimming: 0 bases; J trimming: 2 bases; junction bases outside the gene matches: 9. Method: immunoSEQ multiplex PCR; TCRdb's copy keeps in-frame clones and lacks some. The data show around 76,000 clones, approximately 97% seen once. The chain joins TRBV9 to TRBJ2-3, with 7 bases fitting TRBD2. This TCR was recovered from a human donor in good health. The sample comprised T cells isolated from PBMCs. The DNA of the CDR3 is TGTGCCAGCAGCGTAGTACCCCTAGCGGAGTTCACAGATACGCAGTATTTT. Its protein product is CASSVVPLAEFTDTQYF.